These 19 T cell receptor beta chains came from one sample sequenced in a study of cytomegalovirus exposure and HLA in healthy donors. 13 Jbeta primers and 60 Vbeta primers were used for the PCR. Assay: immunoSEQ multiplex PCR; the TCRdb copy retains only in-frame clones and omits some. The table shows 200,000 to 250,000 clones, with about 77% occurring only once. Material: PBMCs. The receptors here all came from a young woman in good health and CMV-seronegative.

V gene TRBV11-3 combines with J gene TRBJ2-2, with 7 nucleotides matching TRBD1. Germline values: CDR1 SGHNT, CDR2 YENEEA. The V segment lost 5 bases and the J segment 3 bases; nucleotides outside the gene matches: 12. This CDR3 region has 17 residues. CDR3 region: CASSPRGGQKYTGELFF. CDR3 bases: TGTGCCAGCAGCCCTAGAGGGGGCCAGAAGTACACCGGGGAGCTGTTTTTT.

This chain connects TRBV7-9 to TRBJ2-3, with 10 bases lining up with TRBD2. This CDR3 has 17 amino acids. The V and J ends lost 5 bases and 2 bases, in that order; junction bases with no gene match: 10. Germline CDR1 and CDR2: SEHNR and FQNEAQ (reference sequence). CDR3 amino acids: CASSQESLAGYTDTQYF. The CDR3 DNA reads as TGTGCCAGCAGCCAAGAATCACTAGCGGGGTACACAGATACGCAGTATTTT.

The chain uses TRBV6-6 and TRBJ1-1; TRBD1 aligns across 7 bases. V dropped 7 bases and J dropped 5; count of bases not matched to a gene: 10. The CDR3 is made up of 14 amino acids. Germline loops: CDR1 MNHNY, CDR2 SVGAGI (reference sequence). CDR3 region: CASTLRQGGTEAFF. The CDR3, as DNA: TGTGCCAGCACCCTAAGACAGGGTGGGACTGAAGCTTTCTTT.

The chain combines TRBV2 with TRBJ1-1; 10 nucleotides agree with TRBD1. This CDR3 region has 13 residues. V lost 4 bases, J lost 4 bases, and 0 bases stayed unmatched. Germline V lookup: CDR1 SNHLY, CDR2 FYNNEI. The CDR3 DNA reads as TGTGCCAGCAGTGGGACAGGGGGCACTGAAGCTTTCTTT. As protein: CASSGTGGTEAFF.

The chain has TRBV5-1 and TRBJ2-5; TRBD2 is a possible D gene (6 bases). The germline gives CDR1 SGHRS, CDR2 YFSETQ. V lost 4 bases to trimming and J lost 7 bases, with 14 bases between them. The length of the CDR3 is 13 residues. The CDR3 here is CASSRPEGGTQYF. CDR3 sequence (DNA): TGCGCCAGCAGCCGGCCCGAGGGAGGGACCCAGTACTTC.

This chain uses TRBV5-5 with TRBJ1-2, with a possible D match to TRBD1 (6 bases). The germline CDR1 and CDR2 sequences are SGHKS and YYEKEE (reference sequence). The CDR3 is 15 amino acids. V lost 1 base and J 6 bases, leaving 16 bases between the germline ends. This CDR3 is CASSLSGAAQNGYTF. For the CDR3, the DNA is TGTGCCAGCAGCTTGTCAGGGGCAGCCCAAAATGGCTACACCTTC.

The rearrangement uses TRBV4-2 and TRBJ2-2; 15 nucleotides match TRBD2. V shed 6 bases and J 6 bases; nucleotides not matched to a gene: 5. CDR1 is LGHNA, CDR2 YNFKEQ, per germline. The CDR3 runs to 16 residues. The CDR3 DNA sequence: TGTGCCAGCAGAGGACTAGCGGGAGGGCCTGCCGGGGAGCTGTTTTTT. Translating it yields CASRGLAGGPAGELFF.

V usage is TRBV6-6 and J usage is TRBJ2-3, with TRBD2 matching over 10 bases. There are 15 residues in the CDR3. The V gene end was trimmed by 6 bases and the J gene end by 1 base; junction bases not matched to a gene: 4. Germline V gene lookup returns CDR1 MNHNY and CDR2 SVGAGI (reference sequence). CDR3 sequence (DNA): TGTGCCAGCAGACACAGCGGGGGGGGCACAGATACGCAGTATTTT. This gives the protein CASRHSGGGTDTQYF.

The genes are TRBV7-3 and TRBJ1-6; a weak D match, TRBD1 (5 bases). Germline V gives CDR1 SGHTA, CDR2 FQGTGA. The CDR3 is 15 amino acids. Trimming stripped 2 bases from V and 7 bases from J, with 12 bases between. In DNA form, the CDR3 reads TGTGCCAGCAGCTTACAGGGTGGGGGGAATTCACCCCTCCACTTT. Amino acid sequence: CASSLQGGGNSPLHF.

This clone was found once. CDR3 coding DNA: TGTGCCAGCAGTCTAACAGGATCTGACACTGAAGCTTTCTTT. Protein product: CASSLTGSDTEAFF. The chain combines TRBV6-5 with TRBJ1-1; perhaps TRBD1 as D (5 bases). V was shortened by 5 bases and J by 3 bases, with 13 bases between the two germline ends. Germline loops: CDR1 MNHEY, CDR2 SVGAGI. The CDR3 runs to 14 residues.

This clone was counted between two and nine times. The genes are TRBV6-6 and TRBJ2-1, with 10 bases fitting TRBD2. From germline, CDR1 is MNHNY and CDR2 SVGAGI (reference sequence). After removal of 6 bases from V and 3 bases from J, the junction contained 5 bases not matched to a gene. The length of the CDR3 is 15 residues. The CDR3, as DNA: TGTGCCAGCAGCTCGAGCGGGGGGGTCTACAATGAGCAGTTCTTC. Translation: CASSSSGGVYNEQFF.

The J gene is TRBJ2-6, the V gene TRBV5-1, with D perhaps TRBD1 (6 bases). The CDR3 is 17 amino acids. The V end was cut by 0 bases, the J end by 3 bases, with 13 bases between. Germline V gives CDR1 SGHRS, CDR2 YFSETQ. CDR3 residues: CASSLGTASGGANVLTF. CDR3 coding DNA: TGCGCCAGCAGCTTGGGGACAGCTTCTGGTGGGGCCAACGTCCTGACTTTC.

The chain links TRBV25-1 to TRBJ2-2; 10 bases match TRBD1. The CDR3 contains 18 residues. With 4 bases clipped from V and 0 bases from J, the junction kept 8 bases outside the gene matches. Germline V gene lookup returns CDR1 MGHDK and CDR2 SYGVNS. The CDR3 nucleotides read TGTGCCAGCAGTGGTGGGATTGGGACAGGGGCGAACACCGGGGAGCTGTTTTTT. It codes for CASSGGIGTGANTGELFF.

V usage is TRBV18 and J usage is TRBJ1-5; D might be TRBD1 (5 bases). From germline, CDR1 is KGHSH and CDR2 LQKENI. The CDR3 runs to 14 residues. V lost 4 bases and J lost 6, with 13 bases in between. The CDR3 here is CASSQGRDGQPQHF. The CDR3 DNA reads as TGTGCCAGCTCACAAGGCAGGGATGGTCAGCCCCAGCATTTT.

The chain joins TRBV16 to TRBJ1-2; maybe TRBD1 (6 bases). CDR3 length: 17 amino acids. From germline, CDR1 is KGHSY and CDR2 FQNENV. V lost 5 bases to trimming and J lost 0 bases, with 19 bases between them. The CDR3 here is CASSSGSGEPSNYGYTF. CDR3 sequence (DNA): TGTGCCAGCAGCTCGGGCTCAGGGGAACCCTCTAACTATGGCTACACCTTC.

V is TRBV5-1 and J is TRBJ2-1; no reliable D call. V lost 3 bases and J 0 bases, leaving 4 bases between the germline ends. CDR3 length: 13 residues. Per germline, CDR1 SGHRS and CDR2 YFSETQ. The CDR3 loop reads CASSSYSYNEQFF. The CDR3 region has the DNA TGCGCCAGCAGCTCGTACTCCTACAATGAGCAGTTCTTC.

In its sample, this clone was seen a few times. This likely comes from a read error, as the CDR3 has no conserved phenylalanine or tryptophan at its end. J is TRBJ2-3 and V is TRBV19, with 11 bases aligning to TRBD2. This CDR3 region has 16 residues. The germline V gene encodes CDR1 LNHDA and CDR2 SQIVND (reference sequence). CDR3 bases: TGTGACAGTAGTATTACTAGCGGGGGTGGCACAGATACGCAGTATTTG. It translates to CDSSITSGGGTDTQYL.

This rearrangement joins TRBV5-6 to TRBJ1-5, with a weak D call TRBD1 (6 bases). Germline-derived CDR1 and CDR2 are SGHDT and YYEEEE. V lost 1 base and J lost 5, with 13 bases in between. The CDR3 covers 15 residues. CDR3 protein: CASSLMDSVDQPQHF. CDR3 in DNA: TGTGCCAGCAGCTTGATGGACAGTGTCGATCAGCCCCAGCATTTT.

This clone has only a few counts. One junction end does not reproduce the germline sequence, and a read error may be involved. The gene calls are TRBV7-9 and TRBJ1-1, with no clear D. Germline CDR1 is SEHNR and CDR2 is FQNEAQ (reference sequence). CDR3 size: 14 residues. CDR3 bases: TGTTCCAGCAGCCCTGATTTAGCGAACACTGAAGCTTTCTTT. Translated: CSSSPDLANTEAFF.